The 8 T cell receptor beta chains below all came from one sample that was sequenced in a study of spatial heterogeneity in lung cancer. Each CDR3 protein is one row after TCRdb ran MiXCR on the 5' RACE reads. The sample shows more than 9,000 distinct CDR3 sequences, approximately 6.3% of them seen only once. Time point of the sample: sample taken at primary tumor resection. The sequencing here drew on normal lung tissue next to the tumor, taken at surgery. The source is a male donor with early-stage non-small cell lung cancer.

This clonotype was recorded at least ten times. The V and J genes are TRBV4-2 and TRBJ2-4; D possibly corresponds to TRBD2 (6 bases). Per the germline V gene, CDR1 is LGHNA and CDR2 is YNFKEQ. The CDR3 consists of 17 residues. Trimming removed 0 bases at V and 0 bases at J, with 12 bases between. CDR3 sequence reads: CASSQDGRRVAKNIQYF. In nucleotides, the CDR3 is TGTGCCAGCAGCCAAGATGGGAGGAGGGTAGCCAAAAACATTCAGTACTTC.

Sample share makes this clonotype medium-sized. V gene TRBV6-4 combines with J gene TRBJ1-3; a weak D match, TRBD1 (5 bases). Per the germline V gene, CDR1 is MRHNA and CDR2 is SNTAGT. There are 15 residues in the CDR3. V lost 5 bases to trimming and J lost 0 bases, with 11 bases between them. CDR3 in amino acids: CASSRDANSGNTIYF. The CDR3 coding sequence is TGTGCCAGCAGTCGGGACGCAAACTCTGGAAACACCATATATTTT.

This clonotype has a count of ten or more. The chain carries TRBV12-3 or TRBV12-4 and TRBJ2-7; possibly TRBD1 for D (5 bases). The CDR3 contains 17 residues. V dropped 5 bases and J dropped 1 base, with 21 bases sitting between them. The chain's CDR3 is CASSTGRTDRLSYEQYF. CDR3 coding DNA: TGTGCCAGCAGTACAGGAAGGACGGATCGCCTTTCCTACGAGCAGTACTTC.

The sample holds many counts of this clonotype. The genes are TRBV16 and TRBJ1-5; 7 bases map to TRBD1. After removal of 3 bases from V and 0 bases from J, the junction contained 2 bases not matched to a gene. CDR3 size: 15 residues. Germline-derived CDR1 and CDR2 are KGHSY and FQNENV. The CDR3 coding sequence is TGTGCCAGCAGCCAGACAGGGAATAGCAATCAGCCCCAGCATTTT. Its protein product is CASSQTGNSNQPQHF.

This clonotype was counted ten times or more. The chain couples TRBV20-1 to TRBJ2-1; tentatively, D is TRBD2 (5 bases). Trimming shortened V by 1 base and J by 5 bases, and 27 bases separated the two germline ends. The CDR3 contains 19 residues. The V gene's germline CDR1 is DFQATT and CDR2 SNEGSKA (reference sequence). The CDR3 sequence is CSARVSYLAGIIGDNEQFF. The CDR3 DNA is TGCAGTGCTAGAGTATCTTACCTAGCAGGTATTATTGGGGACAATGAGCAGTTCTTC.

In its sample, this clonotype ranks as medium-sized (0.01 to 0.1%). The chain couples TRBV27 to TRBJ2-3, with a weak D call TRBD1 (5 bases). The CDR3 runs 14 residues. V was shortened by 2 bases and J by 2 bases, with 8 bases between the two germline ends. Germline loops: CDR1 MNHEY, CDR2 SMNVEV (reference sequence). This chain's CDR3 is CASSLKGVTDTQYF. The CDR3 DNA reads as TGTGCCAGCAGTTTAAAAGGGGTCACAGATACGCAGTATTTT.

This clonotype has at least ten counts. This chain uses TRBV21-1 with TRBJ2-7. TRBV21-1 is a documented pseudogene. This CDR3 is 15 amino acids long. The CDR3 coding sequence is TGTGCCAGCAGCAAAGTATCAACGGTCTCCTACGAGCAGTACTTC. Protein: CASSKVSTVSYEQYF.

This clonotype is medium-sized by share. The gene calls are TRBV6-5 and TRBJ2-3, with a tentative D call TRBD1 (5 bases). Germline CDR1 and CDR2: MNHEY and SVGAGI. The V end lost 2 bases, the J end lost 8 bases, and 11 bases lay between the germline ends. The CDR3 extends over 13 amino acids. The CDR3 protein is CASSYDRRGTQYF. In DNA form, the CDR3 reads TGTGCCAGCAGTTACGACAGACGAGGTACGCAGTATTTT.